This T cell receptor beta chain stems from a study of beta chain features in type 1 diabetes. Study-wide points: Over-representation of high TCR-expressing cells was a possible consequence of cDNA sequencing. TCRB CDR3s from Type 1 diabetes patients were moderately but significantly shorter in all four CD4+ subsets.

Isolated RNA was reverse transcribed in full, so expressed TCRB transcripts were sequenced. The protocol was immunoSEQ multiplex PCR, while the TCRdb copy is restricted to in-frame clones and leaves out a portion. Of around 300,000 clones in the sample, 15% were seen once. In regard to this clone: Its antigen remains unknown.

V was pared by 2 bases and J by 0 bases, with 5 bases of the junction left unmatched. Germline CDR1 is LGHNA and CDR2 is YSLEER. This CDR3 contains 16 residues. This receptor was obtained from a man between 18 and 35 years old with type 1 diabetes. Input material: naive CD4+ T cells from blood. The J gene is TRBJ2-7, the V gene TRBV4-3, with 9 bases aligning to TRBD2. Here the CDR3 DNA reads TGCGCCAGCAGCCAACATAGCGGGGGACTCTCCTACGAGCAGTACTTC. As protein: CASSQHSGGLSYEQYF.